Following are 5 T cell receptor beta chains from one sample sequenced in a study of shared clonotypes between healthy human individuals. The table came from immunoSEQ multiplex PCR; TCRdb's copy has only in-frame clones and leaves some out. Among some 1,900,000 clones, about 94% were seen once, and the ten largest hold around 1%. Naive CD8 cells lacked CD45RO, underwent positive selection for CCR7 and left out terminally differentiated effector memory CD45RA+ cells. Sample: naive CD8+ T cells sorted from blood. These receptors all stem from a man aged 18 to 29 in good health.

The rearrangement joins TRBV12-1 to TRBJ2-1; the table's D call TRBD1 went unverified against the DNA. TRBV12-1 is recorded as a pseudogene. The CDR3 spans 13 residues. The CDR3 is CASSPTGPNEQFF. The CDR3 DNA is TGTGCCAGCAGCCCCACAGGACCGAATGAGCAGTTCTTC.

This clone has just one count. Other DNA sequences in this specimen translate into the identical CDR3. The rearrangement uses TRBV7-9 and TRBJ1-2; D is uncertain. This CDR3 region has 13 residues. CDR1 and CDR2 from the germline V gene are SEHNR and FQNEAQ (reference sequence). The germline V and J ends were trimmed by 8 bases and 1 base, with 11 bases remaining between them. The CDR3 nucleotides read TGTGCCAGCTCTTCTACGGGTAACTATGGCTACACCTTC. As protein: CASSSTGNYGYTF.

This clone showed up just once. V gene TRBV10-2 combines with J gene TRBJ2-7; TRBD1 is a possible D gene (6 bases). V was pared by 5 bases and J by 3 bases, with 14 bases between. The CDR3 is 14 residues long. Germline V gives CDR1 WSHSY, CDR2 SAAADI. In nucleotides, the CDR3 is TGCGCCAGCAGTATTGCAGGGGTAGGCTACGAGCAGTACTTC. Translating gives CASSIAGVGYEQYF.

This chain uses TRBV7-2 with TRBJ2-1; 8 bases agree with TRBD1. J gave up 7 bases and V 3 bases, and 8 bases lay outside the gene matches. Germline V gene sequence: CDR1 SGHTA, CDR2 FQGNSA. The CDR3 is made up of 15 amino acids. The CDR3 loop is CASSLLGQGTNEQFF. Here the CDR3 DNA reads TGTGCCAGCAGCTTGCTCGGACAGGGAACGAATGAGCAGTTCTTC.

This clone was picked up one time. The CDR3 region has the DNA TGTGCCAGCAGTTCCGGGGACAGCTTGAACACTGAAGCTTTCTTT. As protein: CASSSGDSLNTEAFF. The V gene is TRBV6-5, the J gene TRBJ1-1; the match to TRBD1 covers 7 bases. Germline trimming cut 4 bases from V and 0 bases from J; bases unmatched to any gene: 5. Germline CDR1 is MNHEY and CDR2 is SVGAGI. CDR3 size: 15 residues.